The entry that follows covers one T cell receptor (beta chain) sequence. Data came from immunoSEQ multiplex PCR; TCRdb stores just in-frame clones and leaves some out. This sample has 75,000 to 95,000 clones, with 60% to 85% found just once. The data were taken from a study of blood T cell repertoires in COVID-19. Study details: Acute and convalescent COVID-19 specimens originated in the United States, Italy and Spain. T cells, B-cell-depleted T cells, or PBMCs provided the cDNA or gDNA that served as material.

The CDR3 extends over 17 amino acids. The V end lost 3 bases, the J end lost 8 bases, and 24 bases lay between the germline ends. Germline CDR1 is SGDLS and CDR2 is YYNGEE. This chain connects TRBV9 to TRBJ2-1; possibly TRBD2 for D (6 bases). The origin of this receptor is an elderly woman with active or convalescent COVID-19. Material for sequencing was peripheral blood. CDR3 sequence (DNA): TGTGCCAGCAGCGCACTATCTAGCGTCGGGGGTATCGATGAGCAGTTCTTC. Its protein is CASSALSSVGGIDEQFF.